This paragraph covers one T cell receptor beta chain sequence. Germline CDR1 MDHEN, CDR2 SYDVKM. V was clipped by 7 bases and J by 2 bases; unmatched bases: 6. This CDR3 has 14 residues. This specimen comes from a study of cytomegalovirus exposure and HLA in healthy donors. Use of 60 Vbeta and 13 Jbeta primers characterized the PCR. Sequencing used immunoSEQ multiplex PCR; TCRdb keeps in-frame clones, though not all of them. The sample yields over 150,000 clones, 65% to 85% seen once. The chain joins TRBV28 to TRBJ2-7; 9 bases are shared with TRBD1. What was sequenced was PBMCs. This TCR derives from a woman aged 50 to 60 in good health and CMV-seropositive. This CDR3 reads CASKRQGGAYEQYF. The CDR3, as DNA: TGTGCCAGCAAAAGACAGGGGGGGGCCTACGAGCAGTACTTC.